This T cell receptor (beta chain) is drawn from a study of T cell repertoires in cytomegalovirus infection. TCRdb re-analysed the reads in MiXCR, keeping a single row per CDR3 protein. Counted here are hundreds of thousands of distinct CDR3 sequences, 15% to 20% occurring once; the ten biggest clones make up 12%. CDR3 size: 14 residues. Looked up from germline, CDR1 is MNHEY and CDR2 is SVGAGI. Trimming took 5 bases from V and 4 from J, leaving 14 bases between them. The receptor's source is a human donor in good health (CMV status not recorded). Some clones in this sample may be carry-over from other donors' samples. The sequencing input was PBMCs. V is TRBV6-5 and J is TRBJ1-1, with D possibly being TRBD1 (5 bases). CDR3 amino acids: CASSPLGGSTEAFF. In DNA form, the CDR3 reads TGTGCCAGCAGTCCTCTCGGGGGGAGCACTGAAGCTTTCTTT.